The clone carrying this TCR beta chain was counted only a few times. Antigen: not known. These data originate in a study of response to subunit inactivated influenza vaccine. Study-wide points: Authors suggested that a seasonal influenza vaccination recruits few new T cells each time.

TCRdb reprocessed the RT-PCR reads via MiXCR and lists one record per CDR3 protein. Here the sample spans around 320,000 distinct CDR3 sequences, approximately 20% being singletons. The ends were cut back, 5 bases at V and 3 bases at J, with 8 bases in the middle. The CDR3 is made up of 13 amino acids. Germline V CDR1 and CDR2: SGHKS, YYEKEE (reference sequence). The chain links TRBV5-5 to TRBJ1-4; no definite D call. This clonotype was sampled from a man between 50 and 69 years old who received an inactivated influenza vaccine. This specimen was PBMCs from blood, taken less than 22 months after vaccination. CDR3: CASRQVPNEKLFF. The DNA for the CDR3 is TGTGCCAGCAGACAAGTGCCTAATGAAAAACTGTTTTTT. Using reference TRBV5-5 and TRBJ1-4 for the parts outside the CDR3, the full variable domain is DAGVTQSPTHLIKTRGQQVTLRCSPISGHKSVSWYQQVLGQGPQFIFQYYEKEERGRGNFPDRFSARQFPNYSSELNVNALLLGDSALYLCASRQVPNEKLFFGSGTQLSVL.